These 19 T cell receptor beta chains share one sample of origin, sequenced in a study of shared clonotypes between healthy human individuals. Cells designated naive CD8 were CD45RO-negative and were positively selected for CCR7, with terminally differentiated effector memory CD45RA+ cells excluded. The repertoire was sequenced with immunoSEQ multiplex PCR; TCRdb's copy has only in-frame clones and lacks some. The data contain around 2.1 million clones, around 93% of them singletons. What was sequenced was naive CD8+ T cells from PBMCs. All receptors come from a man in his late teens or twenties in good health. Some clones in this sample may be carry-over from other donors' samples.

In regard to this clone: Different DNA sequences within this sample yield the same CDR3. This chain connects TRBV19 to TRBJ2-7; D gene uncertain. The CDR3 has 13 amino acids. From germline, CDR1 is LNHDA and CDR2 SQIVND (reference sequence). V was trimmed by 2 bases and J by 4 bases, leaving 9 bases between them. CDR3 nucleotide sequence: TGTGCCAGTAGTATAATGGACGGGTACGAGCAGTACTTC. Its protein product is CASSIMDGYEQYF.

Points on this clone: Mismatch with germline at one junction end may stem from a read error. The gene calls are TRBV20-1 and TRBJ2-7; D call uncertain. CDR3 length: 11 amino acids. Germline CDR1 reads DFQATT; CDR2 reads SNEGSKA (reference sequence). CDR3 sequence reads: CSVSHPDGYFF. CDR3 bases: TGCAGTGTAAGTCACCCGGACGGGTATTTCTTC.

This chain connects TRBV10-3 to TRBJ2-3; TRBD2 agrees at 8 bases. From germline, CDR1 is ENHRY and CDR2 SYGVKD. The V gene end was trimmed by 10 bases and the J gene end by 2 bases; junction bases not matched to a gene: 17. The CDR3 extends over 17 amino acids. The CDR3 here is CATQLSLAGSATDTQYF. CDR3 DNA sequence: TGTGCCACCCAGCTTTCCTTAGCGGGATCGGCCACAGATACGCAGTATTTT.

V gene TRBV27 combines with J gene TRBJ2-1; D is undetermined. CDR1 MNHEY and CDR2 SMNVEV come from the germline V gene (reference sequence). V lost 2 bases to trimming and J lost 6 bases, with 14 bases between them. This CDR3 comprises 15 residues. The CDR3 DNA reads TGTGCCAGCAGTTTAATAATTGGGTTTGGCAATGAGCAGTTCTTC. Translated: CASSLIIGFGNEQFF.

The chain uses TRBV10-3 and TRBJ1-3; D remains ambiguous. This CDR3 comprises 14 residues. V lost 11 bases, J lost 2 bases, and 16 bases lay in between. The germline gives CDR1 ENHRY, CDR2 SYGVKD. This chain's CDR3 is CAVLMRDPGNTIYF. The CDR3 DNA reads TGTGCCGTACTCATGCGGGATCCTGGAAACACCATATATTTT.

The chain carries TRBV6-1 and TRBJ2-2; the D call may be TRBD1 or TRBD2 (5 bases each). Trimming stripped 7 bases from V and 4 bases from J, with 16 bases between. This CDR3 comprises 15 residues. CDR1 and CDR2 from the germline V gene are MNHNS and SASEGT. This CDR3 reads CASTIRGTSTGELFF. For the CDR3, the DNA is TGTGCCAGCACCATTCGAGGGACGAGCACCGGGGAGCTGTTTTTT.

To note about this clone: Other DNA sequences in the sample encode the same CDR3. The chain is built from TRBV28 and TRBJ2-7, with 14 bases identical to TRBD2. The V gene end was trimmed by 4 bases and the J gene end by 2 bases; junction bases not matched to a gene: 1. Germline lookup yields CDR1 MDHEN and CDR2 SYDVKM. The CDR3 has 15 amino acids. The CDR3 reads CASSSGLAGAYEQYF. The CDR3 DNA follows: TGTGCCAGCAGTTCGGGACTAGCGGGAGCCTACGAGCAGTACTTC.

J is TRBJ2-3 and V is TRBV11-2, with 8 bases matching TRBD1. Germline loops: CDR1 SGHAT, CDR2 FQNNGV. The CDR3 loop spans 18 amino acids. Trimming at V came to 4 bases and at J to 0 bases, leaving 12 bases not matched to a gene. CDR3 in DNA: TGTGCCAGCAGCTCAACTGACAGGGGATGGCAAAGCACAGATACGCAGTATTTT. Protein sequence: CASSSTDRGWQSTDTQYF.

The V and J genes are TRBV6-5 and TRBJ1-1; no clear D. CDR1 and CDR2 (germline): MNHEY, SVGAGI. V was clipped by 7 bases and J by 6 bases, with 18 bases between them. This CDR3 has 14 amino acids. The CDR3 coding sequence is TGTGCCAGCACACGAACCCCATTAGTACCTGAAGCTTTCTTT. Protein sequence: CASTRTPLVPEAFF.

The J gene is TRBJ2-7, the V gene TRBV19; 16 nucleotides align to TRBD2. The trim removed 3 bases at V and 2 bases at J, leaving 1 base unmatched. The CDR3 spans 16 residues. Germline CDR1 reads LNHDA; CDR2 reads SQIVND (reference sequence). The CDR3 DNA follows: TGTGCCAGTAGTATCGGGACTAGCGGGAGGGCCTACGAGCAGTACTTC. Translated: CASSIGTSGRAYEQYF.

This chain connects TRBV6-6 to TRBJ1-2, with D unresolved. CDR3 length equals 8 residues. V lost 5 bases, J lost 12 bases, and 4 bases lay in between. Germline V gene data show CDR1 as MNHNY and CDR2 as SVGAGI (reference sequence). CDR3 DNA: TGTGCCAGCAGTGCCAACACCTTC. Encoded protein: CASSANTF.

The chain employs TRBV10-3 and TRBJ2-7; 11 positions agree with TRBD1. The CDR3 loop spans 13 amino acids. In germline, CDR1 is ENHRY, CDR2 SYGVKD. V lost 10 bases, J lost 0 bases, and 2 bases stayed unmatched. Here the CDR3 DNA reads TGTGCCACCGGGACAGGGGGCTCCTACGAGCAGTACTTC. Residues: CATGTGGSYEQYF.

The J gene is TRBJ2-1, the V gene TRBV27, with 14 nucleotides matching TRBD2. V was clipped by 5 bases and J by 15 bases; unmatched bases: 12. The CDR3 runs to 15 residues. Germline loops: CDR1 MNHEY, CDR2 SMNVEV (reference sequence). CDR3 DNA: TGTGCCAGCAGTCCCAGACTAGCGGGAGGGCCGCTGGGGTTCTTC. Protein sequence: CASSPRLAGGPLGFF.

This rearrangement joins TRBV7-2 to TRBJ2-3; D gene uncertain. The V gene's germline CDR1 is SGHTA and CDR2 FQGNSA. The V and J ends lost 2 bases and 2 bases respectively, with 11 bases between them. The length of the CDR3 is 15 residues. In DNA, the CDR3 is TGTGCCAGCAGCTTATTTTGGAGATACACAGATACGCAGTATTTT. Its protein product is CASSLFWRYTDTQYF.

This chain uses TRBV7-9 with TRBJ1-1, with D uncertain. The CDR3 has 11 amino acids. Germline V gene lookup returns CDR1 SEHNR and CDR2 FQNEAQ (reference sequence). The V and J ends lost 5 bases and 6 bases respectively, with 7 bases between them. The CDR3 DNA follows: TGTGCCAGCAGCCCCAGCCCTGAAGCTTTCTTT. Its protein is CASSPSPEAFF.

V usage is TRBV29-1 and J usage is TRBJ2-3, with D possibly matching TRBD2 (5 bases). This CDR3 has 10 amino acids. The germline V gene has CDR1 SQVTM and CDR2 ANQGSEA. The ends were cut back, 7 bases at V and 6 bases at J, with 8 bases in the middle. CDR3 in DNA: TGCAGCGGGGTAGCGGATACGCAGTATTTT. Its translation: CSGVADTQYF.

In regard to this clone: The sample carries other DNA sequences with the same CDR3. The rearrangement uses TRBV28 and TRBJ2-5; D is possibly TRBD1 or TRBD2 (5 bases each). CDR3 length: 14 residues. Germline V gene sequence: CDR1 MDHEN, CDR2 SYDVKM. V lost 6 bases and J 4 bases, leaving 15 bases between the germline ends. The CDR3 DNA is TGTGCCAGCAGCCTTTTGAGGGGAAGAGAGACCCAGTACTTC. It specifies CASSLLRGRETQYF. The full variable domain, in which reference TRBV28 and TRBJ2-5 provide the parts outside the CDR3, is DVKVTQSSRYLVKRTGEKVFLECVQDMDHENMFWYRQDPGLGLRLIYFSYDVKMKEKGDIPEGYSVSREKKERFSLILESASTNQTSMYLCASSLLRGRETQYFGPGTRLLVL.

In its sample, this clone was seen a few times. The rearrangement uses TRBV6-4 and TRBJ2-1, with 7 positions matching TRBD1. This CDR3 comprises 15 residues. V was pared by 5 bases and J by 0 bases, with 4 bases of the junction left unmatched. Germline CDR1 reads MRHNA; CDR2 reads SNTAGT. The CDR3 DNA reads as TGTGCCAGCAGTACAGGGGACAGCTCCTACAATGAGCAGTTCTTC. Its protein product is CASSTGDSSYNEQFF.

The rearrangement links TRBV29-1 to TRBJ1-1; TRBD1 aligns across 10 bases. Germline assignment: CDR1 SQVTM and CDR2 ANQGSEA. V shed 7 bases and J 11 bases; nucleotides not matched to a gene: 10. CDR3 size: 12 residues. The CDR3 bases are TGCAGCGGTCGGACAGGGGGTTTGTTTGCTTTCTTT. It is translated as CSGRTGGLFAFF.